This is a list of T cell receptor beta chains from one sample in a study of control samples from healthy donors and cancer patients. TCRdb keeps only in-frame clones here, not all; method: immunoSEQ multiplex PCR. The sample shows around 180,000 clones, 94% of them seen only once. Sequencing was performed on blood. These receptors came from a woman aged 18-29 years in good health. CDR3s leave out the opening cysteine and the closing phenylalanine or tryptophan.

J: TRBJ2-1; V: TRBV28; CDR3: ASSGPRLAIYNEQF
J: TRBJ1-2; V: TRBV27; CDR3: ASKRQEGFGYT
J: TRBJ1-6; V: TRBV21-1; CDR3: ASSTQTHYRGPNSPLH
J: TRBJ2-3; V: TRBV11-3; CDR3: ASRGQRRGGQADTQY
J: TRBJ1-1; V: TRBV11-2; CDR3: ASSLESPVRGRNTEAF
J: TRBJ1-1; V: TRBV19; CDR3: ASSISGAGEAF
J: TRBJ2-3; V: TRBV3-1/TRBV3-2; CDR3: ASRSTDTQY
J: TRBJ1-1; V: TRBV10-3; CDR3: AISEFVRGKDTEAF
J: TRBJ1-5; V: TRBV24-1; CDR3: ATSDRDRGRGNQPQH
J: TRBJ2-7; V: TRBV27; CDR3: ASSFVPAEEQY
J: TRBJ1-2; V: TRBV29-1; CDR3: SVDDGTNYGYT
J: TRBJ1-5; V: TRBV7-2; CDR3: ASSLRADQPQH
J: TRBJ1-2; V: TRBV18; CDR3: ASSLNEGQGNGYT
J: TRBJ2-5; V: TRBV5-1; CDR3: ASSRETSGETQY
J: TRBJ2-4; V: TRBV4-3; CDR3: ASSQEGGGRNIQY
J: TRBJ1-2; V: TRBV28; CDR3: ASSLPGQGRNGYT
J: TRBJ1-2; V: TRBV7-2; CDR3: ASSILQGAGGYT
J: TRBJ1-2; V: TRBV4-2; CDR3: ASSQESRESGYT
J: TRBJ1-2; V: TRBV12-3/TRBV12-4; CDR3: ASSSGLKYGYT
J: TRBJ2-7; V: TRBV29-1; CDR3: SVIPGTGQHSYEQY
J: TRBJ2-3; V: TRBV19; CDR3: ASSTGLDSTDTQY
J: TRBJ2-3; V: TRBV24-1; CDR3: ATSDPGTPGFTQY
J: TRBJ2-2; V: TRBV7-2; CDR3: ASSYIQGAGELF
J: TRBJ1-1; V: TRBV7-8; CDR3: ASSADPRTTF
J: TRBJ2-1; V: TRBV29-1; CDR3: SVGNGGRAYNEQF
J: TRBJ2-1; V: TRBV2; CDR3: ASRGNEQF
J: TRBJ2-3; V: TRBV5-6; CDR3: ASTETGGTDTQY
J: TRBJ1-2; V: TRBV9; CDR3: ASSGGVEANYGYT
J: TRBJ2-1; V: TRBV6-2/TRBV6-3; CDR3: ASSKINHEQF
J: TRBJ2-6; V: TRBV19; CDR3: ASRPSPLDRGSSGANVLT
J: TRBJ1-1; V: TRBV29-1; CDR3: SVEDRGYGFTEAF
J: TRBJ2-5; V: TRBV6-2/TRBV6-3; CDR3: ASSWTSPGETQY
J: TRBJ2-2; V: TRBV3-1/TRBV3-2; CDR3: ASSQAWGTGGTGELF
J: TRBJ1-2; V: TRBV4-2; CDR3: ASSFPGAVAGYT
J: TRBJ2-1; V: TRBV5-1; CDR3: ASSPQDPYNEQF
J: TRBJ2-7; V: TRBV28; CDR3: ASRSHRDYEQY
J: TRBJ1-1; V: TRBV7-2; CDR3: ASSTRGYEAF
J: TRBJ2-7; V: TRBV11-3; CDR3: ASSSRGIYEQY
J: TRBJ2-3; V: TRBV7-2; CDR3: ASSPRTDTQY
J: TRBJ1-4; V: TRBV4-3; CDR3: ASSQDLGDESEKLF
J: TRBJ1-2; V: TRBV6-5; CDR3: ASWAGNGGYT